This TCR beta chain was sequenced in a study of OX40 agonist ivuxolimab in advanced cancers. Findings and limits, study-wide: There were also nonresponders showing low normalized T-cell clonal expansion. Both CD4+ and CD8+ T cell populations in blood had undergone clonal expansion by week 6 at 0.1 to 3.0 mg/kg.

The CDR3 extends over 14 amino acids. The V end lost 6 bases, the J end lost 4 bases, and 15 bases lay between the germline ends. Looked up from germline, CDR1 is MNHEY and CDR2 is SMNVEV (reference sequence). As regards this clone: Its antigen is unknown.

Assay: immunoSEQ multiplex PCR; the TCRdb copy retains only in-frame clones and omits some. The sample consists of approximately 60,000 clones, 85% to 95% of them appearing once. The chain links TRBV27 to TRBJ1-1, with D possibly TRBD1 on 6 matching bases. Sequencing was performed on CD4+ or CD8+ T cells sorted from blood, taken in a trial of the OX40 agonist ivuxolimab. The TCR comes from an adult with an advanced solid tumor such as melanoma, head and neck, liver or kidney cancer. CDR3 protein: CASSKGGQGTEAFF. The CDR3 coding sequence is TGTGCCAGCAGCAAAGGGGGTCAAGGCACTGAAGCTTTCTTT.